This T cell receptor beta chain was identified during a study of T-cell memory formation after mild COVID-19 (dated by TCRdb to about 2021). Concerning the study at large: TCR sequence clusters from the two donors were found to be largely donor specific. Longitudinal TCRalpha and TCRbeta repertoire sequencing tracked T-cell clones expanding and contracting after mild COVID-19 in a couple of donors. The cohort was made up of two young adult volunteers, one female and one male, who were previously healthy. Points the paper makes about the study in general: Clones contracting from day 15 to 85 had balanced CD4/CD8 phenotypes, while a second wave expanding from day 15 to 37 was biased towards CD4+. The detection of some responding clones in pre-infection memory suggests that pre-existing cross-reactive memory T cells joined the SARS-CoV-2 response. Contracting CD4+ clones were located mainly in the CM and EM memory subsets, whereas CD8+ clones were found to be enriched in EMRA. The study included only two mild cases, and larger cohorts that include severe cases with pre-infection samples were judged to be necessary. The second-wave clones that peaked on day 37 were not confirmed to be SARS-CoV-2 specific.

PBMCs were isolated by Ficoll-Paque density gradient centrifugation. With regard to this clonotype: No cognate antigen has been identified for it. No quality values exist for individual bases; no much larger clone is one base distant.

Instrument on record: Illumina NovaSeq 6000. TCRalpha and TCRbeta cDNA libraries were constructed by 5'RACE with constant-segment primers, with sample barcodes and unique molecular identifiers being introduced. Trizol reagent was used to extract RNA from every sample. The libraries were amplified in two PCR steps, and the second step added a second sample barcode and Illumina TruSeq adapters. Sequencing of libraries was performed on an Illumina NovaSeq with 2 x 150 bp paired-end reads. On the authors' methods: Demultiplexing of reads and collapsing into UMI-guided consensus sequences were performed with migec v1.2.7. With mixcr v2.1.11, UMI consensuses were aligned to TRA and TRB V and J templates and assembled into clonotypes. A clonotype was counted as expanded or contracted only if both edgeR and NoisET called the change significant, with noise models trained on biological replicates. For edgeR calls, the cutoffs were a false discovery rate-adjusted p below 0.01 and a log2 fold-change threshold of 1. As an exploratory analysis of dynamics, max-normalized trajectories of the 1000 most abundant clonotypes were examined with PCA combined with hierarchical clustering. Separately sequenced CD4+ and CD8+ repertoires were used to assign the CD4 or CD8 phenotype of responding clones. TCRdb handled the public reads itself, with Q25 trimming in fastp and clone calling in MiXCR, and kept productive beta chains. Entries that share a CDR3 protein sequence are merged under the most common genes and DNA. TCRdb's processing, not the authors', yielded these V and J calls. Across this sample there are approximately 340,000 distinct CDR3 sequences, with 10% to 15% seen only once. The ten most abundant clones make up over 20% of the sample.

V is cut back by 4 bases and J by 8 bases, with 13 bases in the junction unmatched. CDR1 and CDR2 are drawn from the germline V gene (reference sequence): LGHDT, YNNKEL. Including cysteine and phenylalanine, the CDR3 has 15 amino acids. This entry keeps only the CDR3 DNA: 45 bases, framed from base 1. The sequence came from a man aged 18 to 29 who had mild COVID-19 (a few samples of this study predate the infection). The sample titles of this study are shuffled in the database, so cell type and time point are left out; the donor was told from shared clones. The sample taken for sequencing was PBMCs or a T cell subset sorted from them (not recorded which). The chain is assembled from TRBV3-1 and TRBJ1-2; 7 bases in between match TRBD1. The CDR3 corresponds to CASSPLTGVGEGYTF. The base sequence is TGTGCCAGCAGCCCGTTAACAGGGGTTGGAGAAGGCTACACCTTC.